A selection of T cell receptor beta chains follows, all from one sample in a study of OX40 agonist ivuxolimab in advanced cancers. Clones were sequenced by immunoSEQ multiplex PCR, and TCRdb holds only the in-frame ones, with some missing. The table shows some 44,000 clones, with 85% to 90% occurring only once. The sequences come from CD4+ or CD8+ T cells sorted from blood, collected in a trial of the OX40 agonist ivuxolimab. The receptor source for this set is an adult with an advanced solid tumor such as melanoma, head and neck, liver or kidney cancer. CDR3s include the opening cysteine and the closing phenylalanine or tryptophan.

j_call: TRBJ1-1; v_call: TRBV7-3; cdr3_length: 15; cdr3_aa: CASSLTYEPNTEAFF
j_call: TRBJ2-5; v_call: TRBV9; cdr3_length: 15; cdr3_aa: CASSVGEGGGETQYF
j_call: TRBJ1-2; v_call: TRBV6-6; cdr3_length: 15; cdr3_aa: CASSYSFTGDYGYTF
j_call: TRBJ2-2; v_call: TRBV30; cdr3_length: 14; cdr3_aa: CAWSVGTSIGELFF
j_call: TRBJ1-1; v_call: TRBV5-1; cdr3_length: 14; cdr3_aa: CASSGTGANTEAFF
j_call: TRBJ2-6; v_call: TRBV28; cdr3_length: 15; cdr3_aa: CASSFGGVGANVLTF
j_call: TRBJ1-3; v_call: TRBV7-2; cdr3_length: 14; cdr3_aa: CASSRATSGNTIYF
j_call: TRBJ1-2; v_call: TRBV6-6; cdr3_length: 14; cdr3_aa: CASSYSKGRDGYTF
j_call: TRBJ2-3; v_call: TRBV7-2; cdr3_length: 16; cdr3_aa: CASSPRIAGSTDTQYF
j_call: TRBJ2-7; v_call: TRBV30; cdr3_length: 15; cdr3_aa: CAWSVLGHSSYEQYF
j_call: TRBJ1-2; v_call: TRBV13; cdr3_length: 16; cdr3_aa: CASSLSRTGPNYGYTF
j_call: TRBJ1-4; v_call: TRBV5-1; cdr3_length: 15; cdr3_aa: CASRNGRATNEKLFF
j_call: TRBJ1-2; v_call: TRBV19; cdr3_length: 14; cdr3_aa: CASSRDRGSNGYTF
j_call: TRBJ1-1; v_call: TRBV12-5; cdr3_length: 14; cdr3_aa: CASGSGTSGTEAFF
j_call: TRBJ1-2; v_call: TRBV19; cdr3_length: 16; cdr3_aa: CATQIPLGQPNYGYTF
j_call: TRBJ2-3; v_call: TRBV7-8; cdr3_length: 15; cdr3_aa: CASSPERGNTDTQYF